Following are 19 T cell receptor beta chains from one sample sequenced in a study of blood T cell repertoires in COVID-19. Profiling relied on immunoSEQ multiplex PCR, and the TCRdb table lists in-frame clones only, not all of them. In the table there are fewer than 200,000 clones, over 75% of which are singletons. Sequencing was carried out using PBMCs or T cells enriched from blood (not recorded which). The receptors here all came from a human donor with acute COVID-19. The donor label of this sample is uncertain.

The chain has TRBV7-2 and TRBJ1-5; no clear D gene. Germline CDR1 is SGHTA and CDR2 is FQGNSA. This CDR3 has 12 residues. V was pared by 2 bases and J by 5 bases, with 4 bases between. The CDR3 DNA is TGTGCCAGCAGCTTACCCTATCAGCCCCAGCATTTT. Protein product: CASSLPYQPQHF.

This rearrangement joins TRBV3-1 (or the pseudogene TRBV3-2) to TRBJ2-5; 8 bases map to TRBD1. Looked up from germline, CDR1 is LGHDT and CDR2 is YNNKEL (reference sequence). With 3 bases clipped from V and 4 bases from J, the junction kept 4 bases outside the gene matches. CDR3 size: 14 residues. CDR3 nucleotides: TGTGCCAGCAGCCAGGGGACAGGAAGAGAGACCCAGTACTTC. Its translation: CASSQGTGRETQYF.

This clone was recorded once. The CDR3 region has the DNA TGCGCCAGCAGCCAGGTCCATATTAGCGGGGGGCCCGACTACGAGCAGTACTTC. Translated, it gives CASSQVHISGGPDYEQYF. This chain uses TRBV4-1 with TRBJ2-7; 10 bases line up with TRBD2. The germline gives CDR1 MGHRA, CDR2 YSYEKL. The ends lost 3 bases at V and 3 bases at J; junction bases unmatched: 14. The CDR3 runs to 18 residues.

The chain has TRBV6-1 and TRBJ1-1, with D possibly matching TRBD1 (5 bases). Trimming removed 2 bases at V and 5 bases at J, with 24 bases between. Looked up from germline, CDR1 is MNHNS and CDR2 is SASEGT. CDR3 size: 18 residues. The CDR3 spells CASSEPTGLKGAPTEAFF. The CDR3 coding sequence is TGTGCCAGCAGTGAACCCACGGGACTGAAAGGAGCCCCTACTGAAGCTTTCTTT.

The V and J genes are TRBV24-1 and TRBJ2-1; TRBD2 aligns across 7 bases. The J segment lost 6 bases and the V segment lost 2 bases, leaving 6 bases of the junction unmatched. The CDR3 is 15 amino acids. Germline V gene sequence: CDR1 KGHDR, CDR2 SFDVKD. DNA for the CDR3: TGTGCCACCAGTGATTCCTGGGAGCGGGGCAATGAGCAGTTCTTC. It encodes CATSDSWERGNEQFF.

In this sample, this clone turned up a few times. This sequence joins TRBV14 and TRBJ1-2; 7 bases align to TRBD1. Trimming removed 8 bases from V and 0 bases from J; junction bases left unmatched: 9. The V gene's germline CDR1 is SGHDN and CDR2 FVKESK. CDR3 length equals 15 residues. The CDR3 DNA is TGTGCCAGCCGTCTTACAGGGGCGCCTAACTATGGCTACACCTTC. Its protein is CASRLTGAPNYGYTF.

J is TRBJ1-1 and V is TRBV4-3; D might be TRBD1 (5 bases). The CDR3 contains 13 residues. Germline CDR1 and CDR2: LGHNA and YSLEER. V lost 0 bases and J lost 6, with 8 bases in between. The DNA of the CDR3 is TGCGCCAGCAGCCAAGATGGGGACTCTGAAGCTTTCTTT. It encodes CASSQDGDSEAFF.

The chain carries TRBV4-1 and TRBJ1-5; D perhaps matches TRBD1 (6 bases). Looked up from germline, CDR1 is MGHRA and CDR2 is YSYEKL. The length of the CDR3 is 15 residues. Trimming took 3 bases from V and 6 from J, leaving 15 bases between them. The CDR3 spells CASSHDTGNSQPQHF. The CDR3 DNA reads TGCGCCAGCAGCCATGACACAGGGAACAGTCAGCCCCAGCATTTT.

The genes are TRBV4-3 and TRBJ2-7; TRBD1 matches 9 bases. The CDR3 sequence is 17 residues long. Germline-derived CDR1 and CDR2 are LGHNA and YSLEER. Trimming took 1 base from V and 2 from J; bases not matched to a gene: 9. The CDR3, as DNA: TGCGCCAGCAGCCAAGGAACAGGGGGCTGGGGGACCTACGAGCAGTACTTC. Translation: CASSQGTGGWGTYEQYF.

V and J are TRBV2 and TRBJ1-1, with D hard to call. CDR3 length equals 15 residues. Germline-derived CDR1 and CDR2 are SNHLY and FYNNEI. The ends were cut back, 2 bases at V and 3 bases at J, with 13 bases in the middle. The CDR3 DNA reads as TGTGCCAGCAGTGAACCGGGGAGGGTGGACACTGAAGCTTTCTTT. It is translated as CASSEPGRVDTEAFF.

J is TRBJ2-7 and V is TRBV7-2; D is unresolved. The CDR3 has 14 amino acids. Trimming stripped 1 base from V and 0 bases from J, with 7 bases between. Germline V lookup: CDR1 SGHTA, CDR2 FQGNSA. This CDR3 reads CASSLDHSSYEQYF. CDR3 nucleotides: TGTGCCAGCAGCTTAGATCACAGCTCCTACGAGCAGTACTTC.

The chain recombines TRBV19 with TRBJ2-7; a weak D match, TRBD1 (6 bases). The CDR3 totals 13 residues. Trimming took off 7 bases at V and 1 base at J, with 11 bases between the two ends. Per germline, CDR1 LNHDA and CDR2 SQIVND (reference sequence). The CDR3 spells CASKGRGSYEQYF. The CDR3 DNA reads TGTGCCAGTAAGGGCAGGGGATCCTACGAGCAGTACTTC.

This chain's CDR3 is CASSSDFTGELFF. CDR3 in DNA: TGTGCCAGCAGTTCGGACTTCACCGGGGAGCTGTTTTTT. The rearrangement links TRBV2 to TRBJ2-2, with D maybe TRBD2 (5 bases). The CDR3 is made up of 13 amino acids. Germline CDR1 is SNHLY and CDR2 is FYNNEI. The V gene lost 5 bases and the J gene lost 4 bases, with 8 bases spanning the gap.

This sequence joins TRBV2 and TRBJ2-3, with 11 positions matching TRBD1. Germline V gene data show CDR1 as SNHLY and CDR2 as FYNNEI. V shed 6 bases, J shed 6 bases, and the junction held 5 bases outside the gene matches. CDR3 size: 14 residues. CDR3 sequence (DNA): TGTGCCAGCAGGGACAGGGGGCTGACGGATACGCAGTATTTT. Translating it yields CASRDRGLTDTQYF.

The chain combines TRBV11-2 with TRBJ2-5; TRBD2 agrees at 8 bases. Germline trimming cut 7 bases from V and 1 base from J; bases unmatched to any gene: 11. This CDR3 is 16 amino acids long. Germline CDR1 SGHAT, CDR2 FQNNGV. The CDR3 DNA sequence: TGTGCCAGCACTCTCGGCGGGCGGGGGGTCCAAGAGACCCAGTACTTC. Encoded protein: CASTLGGRGVQETQYF.

The rearrangement joins TRBV4-1 to TRBJ1-2; 8 bases are shared with TRBD1. Germline assignment: CDR1 MGHRA and CDR2 YSYEKL. The length of the CDR3 is 15 residues. The ends lost 3 bases at V and 2 bases at J; junction bases unmatched: 5. The CDR3 DNA is TGCGCCAGCAGCCATGAGGACAGGGAGAACTATGGCTACACCTTC. This codes for CASSHEDRENYGYTF.

This chain joins TRBV9 and TRBJ1-4; 7 nucleotides align to TRBD1. The ends lost 3 bases at V and 0 bases at J; junction bases unmatched: 2. The CDR3 runs 15 residues. CDR1 and CDR2 from the germline V gene are SGDLS and YYNGEE. The CDR3 bases are TGTGCCAGCAGCGGAACAGGGGCAACTAATGAAAAACTGTTTTTT. This sequence encodes CASSGTGATNEKLFF.

The chain links TRBV28 to TRBJ1-4; no reliable D call. Trimming stripped 5 bases from V and 4 bases from J, with 14 bases between. Germline assignment: CDR1 MDHEN and CDR2 SYDVKM. The CDR3 extends over 15 amino acids. The CDR3 sequence: CASSPTTGSNEKLFF. Written as DNA, the CDR3 is TGTGCCAGCAGTCCCACGACGGGGAGTAATGAAAAACTGTTTTTT.

The chain joins TRBV3-1 (or the pseudogene TRBV3-2) to TRBJ1-5; TRBD1 aligns across 11 bases. This CDR3 region has 15 residues. Per germline, CDR1 LGHDT and CDR2 YNNKEL (reference sequence). J was trimmed by 1 base and V by 8 bases; bases with no gene match: 4. CDR3 bases: TGTGCCAGCTCGGACAGGGGGCTAAGCAATCAGCCCCAGCATTTT. Protein: CASSDRGLSNQPQHF.